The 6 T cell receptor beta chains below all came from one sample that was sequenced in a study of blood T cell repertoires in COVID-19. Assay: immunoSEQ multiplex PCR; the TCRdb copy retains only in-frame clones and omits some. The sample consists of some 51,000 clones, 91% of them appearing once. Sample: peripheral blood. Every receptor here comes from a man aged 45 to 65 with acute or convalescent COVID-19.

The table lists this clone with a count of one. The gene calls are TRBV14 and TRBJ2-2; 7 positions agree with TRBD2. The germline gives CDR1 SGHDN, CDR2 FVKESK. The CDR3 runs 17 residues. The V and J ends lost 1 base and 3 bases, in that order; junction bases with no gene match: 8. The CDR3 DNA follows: TGTGCCAGCAGCCAAGTTAGGGCTAGCGGTGACACCGGGGAGCTGTTTTTT. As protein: CASSQVRASGDTGELFF.

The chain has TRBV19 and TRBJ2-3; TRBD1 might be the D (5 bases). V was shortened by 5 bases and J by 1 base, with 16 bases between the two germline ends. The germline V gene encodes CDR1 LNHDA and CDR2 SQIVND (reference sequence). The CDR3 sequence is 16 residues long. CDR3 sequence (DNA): TGTGCCAGTAGTCTAACCCCAGGGCTCCGCACAGATACGCAGTATTTT. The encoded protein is CASSLTPGLRTDTQYF.

CDR3 sequence reads: CASSRDTGMNTEAFF. CDR3 bases: TGCGCCAGCAGCCGCGACACCGGAATGAACACTGAAGCTTTCTTT. This chain links TRBV5-1 with TRBJ1-1; no firm D call. Trimming removed 4 bases from V and 0 bases from J, with 13 bases in between. CDR3 size: 15 residues. Germline V lookup: CDR1 SGHRS, CDR2 YFSETQ.

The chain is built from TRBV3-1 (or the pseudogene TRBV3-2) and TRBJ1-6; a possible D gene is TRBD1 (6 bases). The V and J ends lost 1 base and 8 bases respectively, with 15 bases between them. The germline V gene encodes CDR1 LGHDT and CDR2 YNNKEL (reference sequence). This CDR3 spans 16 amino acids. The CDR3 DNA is TGTGCCAGCAGCCAAGGGGCTGGGGGCTTGGATTCACCCCTCCACTTT. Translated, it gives CASSQGAGGLDSPLHF.

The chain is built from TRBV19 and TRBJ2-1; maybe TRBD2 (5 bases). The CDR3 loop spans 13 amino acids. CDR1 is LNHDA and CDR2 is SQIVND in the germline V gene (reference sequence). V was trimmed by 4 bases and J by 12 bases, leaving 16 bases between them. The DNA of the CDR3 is TGTGCCAGTAGTACGTGGACTGATTTAAGGCAGTTCTTC. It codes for CASSTWTDLRQFF.

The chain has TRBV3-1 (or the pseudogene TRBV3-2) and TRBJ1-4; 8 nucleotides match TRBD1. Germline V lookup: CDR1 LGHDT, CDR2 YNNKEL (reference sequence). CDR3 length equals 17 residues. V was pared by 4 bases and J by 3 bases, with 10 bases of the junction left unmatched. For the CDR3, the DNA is TGTGCCAGCAGCCGCCAGGGCAGGGGGCTTTCTAATGAAAAACTGTTTTTT. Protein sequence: CASSRQGRGLSNEKLFF.